The 29 T cell receptor beta chains reported below all come from one sample, sequenced in a study of blood T cell repertoires in COVID-19. Data came from immunoSEQ multiplex PCR; TCRdb stores just in-frame clones and leaves some out. In the table there are some 200,000 clones, 70% to 90% of which are singletons. The sample comprised PBMCs or T cells enriched from blood (not recorded which). These receptors originate from a woman under 30 who had recovered from COVID-19.

This chain connects TRBV4-1 to TRBJ1-2; TRBD1 aligns across 7 bases. Germline CDR1 MGHRA, CDR2 YSYEKL. Trimming at V came to 5 bases and at J to 2 bases, leaving 2 bases not matched to a gene. This CDR3 is 13 amino acids long. This CDR3 is CASSAQGNYGYTF. The CDR3, as DNA: TGCGCCAGCAGCGCACAGGGGAACTATGGCTACACCTTC.

The V call is TRBV11-2, the J call TRBJ1-6; maybe TRBD1 (6 bases). Germline CDR1 SGHAT, CDR2 FQNNGV. V was cut by 3 bases and J by 5 bases, with 11 bases left in between. The CDR3 contains 15 residues. The CDR3 DNA is TGTGCCAGCAGCTTCGTAGGACAGAATAATTCACCCCTCCACTTT. The encoded protein is CASSFVGQNNSPLHF. Supplemented by reference TRBV11-2 and TRBJ1-6, the full variable domain reads EAGVAQSPRYKIIEKRQSVAFWCNPISGHATLYWYQQILGQGPKLLIQFQNNGVVDDSQLPKDRFSAERLKGVDSTLKIQPAKLEDSAVYLCASSFVGQNNSPLHFGNGTRLTVT.

The J gene is TRBJ2-1, the V gene TRBV11-2, with 12 bases aligning to TRBD2. The CDR3 spans 18 residues. J was trimmed by 9 bases and V by 4 bases; bases with no gene match: 16. CDR1 is SGHAT, CDR2 FQNNGV, per germline. CDR3 coding DNA: TGTGCCAGCAGCTCCTATAACCGTCTAGCGGGGGGGCCAAGTGAGCAGTTCTTC. It codes for CASSSYNRLAGGPSEQFF.

This clone was counted only a few times. The V gene is TRBV7-2, the J gene TRBJ2-2, with unresolved D. From germline, CDR1 is SGHTA and CDR2 FQGNSA. The CDR3 runs to 14 residues. The V and J ends lost 3 bases and 1 base respectively, with 6 bases between them. CDR3 sequence reads: CASSLTWNTGELFF. CDR3 nucleotide sequence: TGTGCCAGCAGCTTGACTTGGAACACCGGGGAGCTGTTTTTT.

V and J are TRBV11-1 and TRBJ2-4, with D hard to call. V lost 8 bases and J 2 bases, leaving 10 bases between the germline ends. CDR1 and CDR2 from the germline V gene are SGHAT and FQDESV (reference sequence). This CDR3 comprises 13 residues. In nucleotides, the CDR3 is TGTGCCAGCTGGGCAGCCACCAAAAACATTCAGTACTTC. Protein product: CASWAATKNIQYF.

The chain is built from TRBV29-1 and TRBJ2-3; D is undetermined. Germline CDR1 and CDR2: SQVTM and ANQGSEA. Trimming removed 7 bases from V and 0 bases from J, with 8 bases in between. The CDR3 sequence is 12 residues long. CDR3 in DNA: TGCAGCGGACTTCTTAGCACAGATACGCAGTATTTT. This sequence encodes CSGLLSTDTQYF.

The chain links TRBV5-4 to TRBJ1-1; D not resolved. CDR3 length: 13 residues. V was clipped by 7 bases and J by 1 base, with 11 bases between them. CDR1 is SGHNT and CDR2 is YYREEE in the germline V gene (reference sequence). DNA for the CDR3: TGTGCCAGCCACTTGACTGGGAACACTGAAGCTTTCTTT. Its translation: CASHLTGNTEAFF. Combining the CDR3 with reference TRBV5-4 and TRBJ1-1 gives the whole variable domain ETGVTQSPTHLIKTRGQQVTLRCSSQSGHNTVSWYQQALGQGPQFIFQYYREEENGRGNFPPRFSGLQFPNYSSELNVNALELDDSALYLCASHLTGNTEAFFGQGTRLTVV.

The chain is built from TRBV28 and TRBJ2-7; D is undetermined. The CDR3 sequence is 14 residues long. The germline V and J ends were trimmed by 2 bases and 9 bases, with 17 bases remaining between them. Germline CDR1 MDHEN, CDR2 SYDVKM. Here the CDR3 DNA reads TGTGCCAGCAGTTTACGCGGAACCGCGGTCGGGCAGTACTTC. Its translation: CASSLRGTAVGQYF. The whole variable domain, filled in from reference TRBV28 and TRBJ2-7, reads DVKVTQSSRYLVKRTGEKVFLECVQDMDHENMFWYRQDPGLGLRLIYFSYDVKMKEKGDIPEGYSVSREKKERFSLILESASTNQTSMYLCASSLRGTAVGQYFGPGTRLTVT.

There are a few counts of this clone. Different DNA sequences within this sample yield the same CDR3. J is TRBJ1-1 and V is TRBV7-9, with a tentative D call TRBD1 (5 bases). The CDR3 runs to 14 residues. The V and J ends lost 2 bases and 1 base respectively, with 8 bases between them. Germline V gene lookup returns CDR1 SEHNR and CDR2 FQNEAQ (reference sequence). CDR3 protein: CASSLQGPNTEAFF. The CDR3 DNA reads TGTGCCAGCAGCTTACAGGGCCCGAACACTGAAGCTTTCTTT. The variable domain in full, with the rest retrieved from reference TRBV7-9 and TRBJ1-1, is DTGVSQNPRHKITKRGQNVTFRCDPISEHNRLYWYRQTLGQGPEFLTYFQNEAQLEKSRLLSDRFSAERPKGSFSTLEIQRTEQGDSAMYLCASSLQGPNTEAFFGQGTRLTVV.

The chain couples TRBV4-2 to TRBJ2-4; D possibly corresponds to TRBD2 (7 bases). V lost 0 bases, J lost 8 bases, and 20 bases lay in between. This CDR3 is built from 17 residues. Germline CDR1 and CDR2: LGHNA and YNFKEQ. The CDR3 sequence: CASSQEWGGGQRDIQYF. In DNA, the CDR3 is TGTGCCAGCAGCCAAGAATGGGGCGGGGGACAACGGGACATTCAGTACTTC.

The chain carries TRBV7-9 and TRBJ1-2; D possibly corresponds to TRBD1 (5 bases). The V gene's germline CDR1 is SEHNR and CDR2 FQNEAQ (reference sequence). CDR3 length: 16 residues. Trimming removed 1 base at V and 6 bases at J, with 18 bases between. CDR3 in DNA: TGTGCCAGCAGCTTAGTGGCGGGAAGGGGAAGAAATGGCTACACCTTC. Its protein is CASSLVAGRGRNGYTF.

This sequence joins TRBV6-5 and TRBJ1-2, with 7 nucleotides matching TRBD1. The J segment lost 1 base and the V segment lost 4 bases, leaving 9 bases of the junction unmatched. The germline CDR1 and CDR2 sequences are MNHEY and SVGAGI. The CDR3 totals 16 residues. As DNA, the CDR3 is TGTGCCAGCAGTTCCCCGGGGGACAGATATAACTATGGCTACACCTTC. As protein: CASSSPGDRYNYGYTF.

The rearrangement uses TRBV27 and TRBJ1-2; 11 bases fit TRBD1. The germline V gene encodes CDR1 MNHEY and CDR2 SMNVEV (reference sequence). This CDR3 is built from 15 residues. J lost 5 bases, V lost 6 bases, and 8 bases had no gene match. CDR3 sequence reads: CASRRRDRGFYGYTF. The CDR3 DNA sequence: TGTGCCAGCAGGCGCCGGGACAGGGGGTTTTATGGCTACACCTTC.

This clone was recorded a few times. This chain joins TRBV5-6 and TRBJ2-1, with D maybe TRBD2 (6 bases). The V end lost 2 bases, the J end lost 8 bases, and 20 bases lay between the germline ends. The CDR3 covers 16 residues. Per the germline V gene, CDR1 is SGHDT and CDR2 is YYEEEE. In DNA, the CDR3 is TGTGCCAGCAGCTTTACCCCGGGACTCATTGCCCATGAGCAGTTCTTC. It encodes CASSFTPGLIAHEQFF.

This clone was observed once. The chain carries TRBV11-2 and TRBJ1-4, with 7 positions matching TRBD1. J was trimmed by 4 bases and V by 3 bases; bases with no gene match: 2. CDR1 is SGHAT and CDR2 is FQNNGV in the germline V gene. CDR3 length equals 14 residues. Written as DNA, the CDR3 is TGTGCCAGCAGCTTCTACAGGGGTAATGAAAAACTGTTTTTT. This translates into CASSFYRGNEKLFF.

The chain employs TRBV15 and TRBJ2-3, with a possible D match to TRBD1 (6 bases). Germline values: CDR1 LNHNV, CDR2 YYDKDF (reference sequence). The length of the CDR3 is 14 residues. Trimming cost V 0 bases and J 5 bases, with 9 bases left between them. This chain's CDR3 is CATSREQGGDTQYF. The DNA of the CDR3 is TGTGCCACCAGCAGAGAACAGGGTGGAGATACGCAGTATTTT.

The CDR3 loop is CASTQGGTEAFF. CDR3 nucleotides: TGTGCCAGCACCCAGGGGGGCACTGAAGCTTTCTTT. The chain recombines TRBV11-2 with TRBJ1-1; 7 bases are shared with TRBD1. Per germline, CDR1 SGHAT and CDR2 FQNNGV. After removal of 7 bases from V and 4 bases from J, the junction contained 3 bases not matched to a gene. CDR3 length: 12 amino acids.

The chain couples TRBV2 to TRBJ1-2, with TRBD1 identical over 9 bases. CDR3 size: 17 residues. V gave up 7 bases and J gave up 5 bases; unmatched junction bases: 17. The germline gives CDR1 SNHLY, CDR2 FYNNEI. CDR3 residues: CASTWGQATTGGYGYTF. The CDR3 nucleotides read TGTGCCAGCACCTGGGGGCAGGCCACGACAGGGGGTTATGGCTACACCTTC.

J is TRBJ1-4 and V is TRBV6-5; D perhaps matches TRBD1 (5 bases). V lost 6 bases and J lost 4, with 12 bases in between. Germline CDR1 reads MNHEY; CDR2 reads SVGAGI. This CDR3 is built from 14 residues. The CDR3 region has the DNA TGTGCCAGCAGCCCCAGGGCGGATAATGAAAAACTGTTTTTT. It translates to CASSPRADNEKLFF.

This rearrangement joins TRBV24-1 to TRBJ1-2; 8 bases match TRBD1. V lost 3 bases to trimming and J lost 3 bases; unmatched junction nucleotides: 11. Germline-derived CDR1 and CDR2 are KGHDR and SFDVKD. The CDR3 has 17 residues. The CDR3 protein is CATSDRRQGQDDYGYTF. DNA of the CDR3: TGTGCCACCAGTGATCGCCGACAGGGGCAGGATGACTATGGCTACACCTTC.

A single count supports this clone. The chain couples TRBV5-1 to TRBJ1-1, with 7 bases identical to TRBD1. Germline V gene sequence: CDR1 SGHRS, CDR2 YFSETQ. The CDR3 has 14 residues. Trimming cost V 3 bases and J 4 bases; bases outside gene matches: 6. Here the CDR3 DNA reads TGCGCCAGCAGCTATGGACAGGTTATCACTGAAGCTTTCTTT. Translating gives CASSYGQVITEAFF.

The chain employs TRBV5-4 and TRBJ2-1; 10 bases agree with TRBD2. Germline trimming cut 3 bases from V and 6 bases from J; bases unmatched to any gene: 9. This CDR3 comprises 16 residues. The germline gives CDR1 SGHNT, CDR2 YYREEE (reference sequence). Here the CDR3 reads CASSWLGTSAGNEQFF. CDR3 nucleotide sequence: TGTGCCAGCAGCTGGCTAGGGACTAGCGCGGGCAATGAGCAGTTCTTC.

The chain is built from TRBV6-5 and TRBJ2-3, with D unresolved. The CDR3 runs 13 residues. Deletions cut 6 bases from V and 3 bases from J, with 10 bases between. CDR1 and CDR2 (germline): MNHEY, SVGAGI. For the CDR3, the DNA is TGTGCCAGCAGCTCTGGCGGAACAGATACGCAGTATTTT. Protein sequence: CASSSGGTDTQYF.

The chain is built from TRBV6-5 and TRBJ1-1; 10 positions match TRBD1. This CDR3 has 15 amino acids. Germline lookup yields CDR1 MNHEY and CDR2 SVGAGI. Trimming took 3 bases from V and 4 from J; bases not matched to a gene: 5. The CDR3 is CASSYDRGRSTEAFF. CDR3 nucleotide sequence: TGTGCCAGCAGTTATGACAGGGGGCGAAGCACTGAAGCTTTCTTT.

The chain links TRBV5-5 to TRBJ1-1; D not certain. The CDR3 is 13 amino acids. Trimming shortened V by 3 bases and J by 2 bases, and 8 bases separated the two germline ends. CDR1 and CDR2 from the germline V gene are SGHKS and YYEKEE (reference sequence). The CDR3, as DNA: TGTGCCAGCAGCTCTTCTCCCAACACTGAAGCTTTCTTT. This gives the protein CASSSSPNTEAFF.

The chain employs TRBV30 and TRBJ2-7, with TRBD1 matching over 7 bases. CDR3 length: 13 amino acids. V lost 5 bases and J lost 1; bases outside the gene matches: 5. The germline V gene encodes CDR1 GTSNPN and CDR2 SVGIG (reference sequence). The CDR3 bases are TGTGCCTGGGGTGCAGGGGGTTCCTACGAGCAGTACTTC. Translation gives CAWGAGGSYEQYF. Using reference TRBV30 and TRBJ2-7 for the parts outside the CDR3, the full variable domain is SQTIHQWPATLVQPVGSPLSLECTVEGTSNPNLYWYRQAAGRGLQLLFYSVGIGQISSEVPQNLSASRPQDRQFILSSKKLLLSDSGFYLCAWGAGGSYEQYFGPGTRLTVT.

V is TRBV3-1 (or the pseudogene TRBV3-2) and J is TRBJ1-2; D remains ambiguous. Per the germline V gene, CDR1 is LGHDT and CDR2 is YNNKEL (reference sequence). This CDR3 has 16 residues. Trimming removed 0 bases from V and 7 bases from J, with 18 bases in between. This CDR3 is CASSQENLREIRGYTF. The CDR3 region has the DNA TGTGCCAGCAGCCAAGAGAATTTAAGGGAGATTCGTGGCTACACCTTC.

V gene TRBV3-1 (or the pseudogene TRBV3-2) combines with J gene TRBJ1-4, with 7 bases lining up with TRBD1. The CDR3 extends over 13 amino acids. The germline V gene has CDR1 LGHDT and CDR2 YNNKEL (reference sequence). The J segment lost 6 bases and the V segment lost 4 bases, leaving 2 bases of the junction unmatched. CDR3 DNA sequence: TGTGCCAGCAGCCGACAGGGCGATGAAAAACTGTTTTTT. Translated: CASSRQGDEKLFF.

This sequence joins TRBV18 and TRBJ1-2, with 7 bases lining up with TRBD1. CDR3 length equals 14 residues. The germline V gene has CDR1 KGHSH and CDR2 LQKENI. V lost 4 bases, J lost 4 bases, and 6 bases stayed unmatched. CDR3 bases: TGTGCCAGCTCACAAGGGGGCACGGGCTATGGCTACACCTTC. It codes for CASSQGGTGYGYTF.